What follows are 22 T cell receptor beta chains derived from one specimen sequenced in a study of T-cell memory formation after mild COVID-19. TCRdb fed the 5' RACE reads into MiXCR, producing one record per CDR3 protein. The sample carries hundreds of thousands of distinct CDR3 sequences, about 20% recorded once. The sequenced sample consisted of PBMCs or a T cell subset sorted from them (not recorded which). The receptors were sampled from an adult woman who had mild COVID-19 (a few samples of this study predate the infection). Cell type and time point are not known.

The CDR3 here is CASTLRYTEAFF. Here the CDR3 DNA reads TGTGCCAGCACCCTCAGGTACACTGAAGCTTTCTTT. V and J are TRBV7-2 and TRBJ1-1; D is unresolved. CDR1 SGHTA and CDR2 FQGNSA come from the germline V gene. The CDR3 sequence is 12 residues long. Trimming removed 7 bases from V and 3 bases from J, with 9 bases in between.

In this sample, this clonotype turned up a few times. The rearrangement joins TRBV5-1 to TRBJ2-2, with TRBD2 matching 10 bases. There are 16 residues in the CDR3. Trimming removed 4 bases from V and 6 bases from J; junction bases left unmatched: 9. The V gene's germline CDR1 is SGHRS and CDR2 YFSETQ. The CDR3 protein is CASSRPSGSGAGELFF. CDR3 in DNA: TGCGCCAGCAGCCGCCCTAGCGGGAGTGGGGCCGGGGAGCTGTTTTTT.

This clonotype appeared a few times. The chain is built from TRBV7-9 and TRBJ2-1; 14 bases match TRBD2. With 9 bases clipped from V and 9 bases from J, the junction kept 10 bases outside the gene matches. Looked up from germline, CDR1 is SEHNR and CDR2 is FQNEAQ (reference sequence). This CDR3 spans 15 amino acids. CDR3 DNA sequence: TGTGCCAGTCTCTCCGGGACTAGCGGGAGTAGTGAGCAGTTCTTC. This sequence encodes CASLSGTSGSSEQFF.

The chain employs TRBV6-5 and TRBJ1-1; D is ambiguous. Trimming cost V 2 bases and J 1 base, with 8 bases left between them. Germline assignment: CDR1 MNHEY and CDR2 SVGAGI. The CDR3 has 14 amino acids. The CDR3 nucleotides read TGTGCCAGCAGTTACGGGGTCTGGAACACTGAAGCTTTCTTT. Protein: CASSYGVWNTEAFF.

The gene calls are TRBV7-2 and TRBJ1-3, with TRBD1 as a possible D gene (6 bases). The CDR3 spans 16 residues. CDR1 and CDR2 (germline): SGHTA, FQGNSA. Trimming stripped 4 bases from V and 0 bases from J, with 13 bases between. The CDR3 DNA reads TGTGCCAGCAGCTACACAGGGCATTACTCTGGAAACACCATATATTTT. Translated, it gives CASSYTGHYSGNTIYF.

This clonotype has more than one count but fewer than ten. This chain links TRBV3-1 with TRBJ2-1; tentatively, D is TRBD2 (6 bases). The CDR3 sequence is 17 residues long. V lost 0 bases, J lost 2 bases, and 14 bases lay in between. Germline V CDR1 and CDR2: LGHDT, YNNKEL (reference sequence). The CDR3 DNA sequence: TGTGCCAGCAGCCAAGAGGTGACTAGAGGACCCTACAATGAGCAGTTCTTC. Its translation is CASSQEVTRGPYNEQFF.

CDR3 sequence: CASSPGPMIDTQYF. The CDR3 region has the DNA TGTGCCAGCAGCCCCGGGCCTATGATAGATACGCAGTATTTT. The chain joins TRBV6-2 or TRBV6-3 to TRBJ2-3; D unresolved. Germline V lookup: CDR1 MNHEY, CDR2 SVGEGT. V lost 6 bases and J lost 5, with 15 bases in between. The CDR3 runs to 14 residues.

The CDR3 region has the DNA TGCAGTGCTAGAGTTCTGACAGGGGGGCAAACAGATACGCAGTATTTT. This translates into CSARVLTGGQTDTQYF. The chain carries TRBV20-1 and TRBJ2-3; 9 bases fit TRBD1. This CDR3 has 16 residues. V lost 1 base and J lost 3; bases outside the gene matches: 8. From germline, CDR1 is DFQATT and CDR2 SNEGSKA (reference sequence).

There are a few counts of this clonotype. The J gene is TRBJ2-7, the V gene TRBV2, with D possibly TRBD1 on 6 matching bases. Germline assignment: CDR1 SNHLY and CDR2 FYNNEI. Trimming stripped 8 bases from V and 0 bases from J, with 11 bases between. This CDR3 comprises 13 residues. CDR3 nucleotide sequence: TGTGCCAGCGAAAAGGACAGCTCCTACGAGCAGTACTTC. This codes for CASEKDSSYEQYF.

The J gene is TRBJ2-1, the V gene TRBV4-2, with D maybe TRBD1 (5 bases). V dropped 0 bases and J dropped 12 bases, with 6 bases sitting between them. This CDR3 comprises 11 residues. Germline V gene data show CDR1 as LGHNA and CDR2 as YNFKEQ. The CDR3 sequence: CASSQDTGQFF. The CDR3 DNA reads as TGTGCCAGCAGCCAAGATACAGGGCAGTTCTTC.

V and J are TRBV12-3 or TRBV12-4 and TRBJ2-7, with D unresolved. With 5 bases removed from V and 6 bases from J, the gap between germline ends came to 17 bases. The CDR3 consists of 14 residues. CDR3 sequence reads: CASSPDRKGREQYF. For the CDR3, the DNA is TGTGCCAGCAGTCCGGACCGAAAAGGACGCGAGCAGTACTTC.

This chain connects TRBV15 to TRBJ2-1, with D tentatively TRBD1 or TRBD2 (5 bases each). The CDR3 spans 16 residues. Germline-derived CDR1 and CDR2 are LNHNV and YYDKDF (reference sequence). Trimming took off 1 base at V and 3 bases at J, with 13 bases between the two ends. The chain's CDR3 is CATSRVEGKGYNEQFF. The CDR3 nucleotides are TGTGCCACCAGCAGAGTTGAGGGGAAGGGCTACAATGAGCAGTTCTTC.

This clonotype came up a few times. This chain links TRBV18 with TRBJ2-1; D is unresolved. Germline values: CDR1 KGHSH, CDR2 LQKENI. V dropped 3 bases and J dropped 8 bases, with 14 bases sitting between them. The CDR3 loop spans 14 amino acids. CDR3 coding DNA: TGTGCCAGCTCACCTCCCTGGATACAAGATGAGCAGTTCTTC. It translates to CASSPPWIQDEQFF.

This clonotype came up many times. V is TRBV7-2 and J is TRBJ2-2; D is ambiguous. There are 14 residues in the CDR3. With 1 base removed from V and 1 base from J, the gap between germline ends came to 4 bases. The germline V gene has CDR1 SGHTA and CDR2 FQGNSA. DNA for the CDR3: TGTGCCAGCAGCTTAGGGAAGAACACCGGGGAGCTGTTTTTT. It encodes CASSLGKNTGELFF.

The chain is built from TRBV12-3 or TRBV12-4 and TRBJ1-1; maybe TRBD1 (5 bases). V lost 3 bases and J 5 bases, leaving 16 bases between the germline ends. The CDR3 contains 15 residues. The CDR3 loop reads CASSLPSGWGTEAFF. CDR3 coding DNA: TGTGCCAGCAGTTTGCCTTCAGGCTGGGGGACTGAAGCTTTCTTT.

This chain joins TRBV28 and TRBJ1-4; 12 nucleotides align to TRBD1. Germline CDR1 is MDHEN and CDR2 is SYDVKM. This CDR3 is 17 amino acids long. The V and J ends lost 5 bases and 7 bases, in that order; junction bases with no gene match: 11. The CDR3 bases are TGTGCCAGCAGTCCTCTGGGACAGGGGGCGCGCGGTGAAAAACTGTTTTTT. It codes for CASSPLGQGARGEKLFF.

The chain combines TRBV19 with TRBJ1-6, with D uncertain. Germline CDR1 and CDR2: LNHDA and SQIVND (reference sequence). The CDR3 contains 14 residues. Trimming cost V 3 bases and J 5 bases, with 8 bases left between them. The CDR3 is CASSISGDNSPLHF. The DNA for the CDR3 is TGTGCCAGTAGTATCTCCGGGGATAATTCACCCCTCCACTTT.

This clonotype has at least ten counts. This sequence joins TRBV6-1 and TRBJ1-1; no reliable D call. V lost 7 bases, J lost 5 bases, and 17 bases lay in between. Looked up from germline, CDR1 is MNHNS and CDR2 is SASEGT. The length of the CDR3 is 14 residues. CDR3 residues: CASNYERHWTEAFF. CDR3 coding DNA: TGTGCCAGCAATTATGAGCGGCATTGGACTGAAGCTTTCTTT.

This clonotype was observed a handful of times. The V call is TRBV12-3 or TRBV12-4, the J call TRBJ1-5, with TRBD1 matching over 9 bases. V shed 4 bases and J 5 bases; nucleotides not matched to a gene: 6. CDR3 size: 15 residues. CDR3 residues: CASSSGQGGHQPQHF. As DNA, the CDR3 is TGTGCCAGCAGTTCGGGACAGGGAGGTCATCAGCCCCAGCATTTT.

The J gene is TRBJ1-2, the V gene TRBV29-1; TRBD1 matches 10 bases. Germline V gives CDR1 SQVTM, CDR2 ANQGSEA. V lost 0 bases to trimming and J lost 10 bases; unmatched junction nucleotides: 14. CDR3 length: 16 amino acids. DNA for the CDR3: TGCAGCGTTGAAGAGAATACGGCCGGGACAGGGGATGCCTACACCTTC. Translated, it gives CSVEENTAGTGDAYTF.

This clonotype turned up a few times. The chain is built from TRBV23-1 and TRBJ1-5; 9 bases line up with TRBD1. TRBV23-1 is an ORF; its function is uncertain. V lost 4 bases and J lost 5; bases outside the gene matches: 12. This CDR3 has 17 amino acids. CDR3 residues: CASSPSAGTGIDQPQHF. DNA of the CDR3: TGCGCCAGCAGTCCGTCCGCCGGGACAGGGATAGATCAGCCCCAGCATTTT.

The V and J genes are TRBV7-8 and TRBJ1-6; D is possibly TRBD1 (6 bases). Germline loops: CDR1 SGHVS, CDR2 FQNEAQ. Trimming pared 3 bases from V and 7 bases from J, leaving 13 bases between. This CDR3 spans 15 amino acids. CDR3 in amino acids: CASSFSGRGNSPLHF. DNA of the CDR3: TGTGCCAGCAGCTTTTCGGGCAGGGGAAATTCACCCCTCCACTTT.